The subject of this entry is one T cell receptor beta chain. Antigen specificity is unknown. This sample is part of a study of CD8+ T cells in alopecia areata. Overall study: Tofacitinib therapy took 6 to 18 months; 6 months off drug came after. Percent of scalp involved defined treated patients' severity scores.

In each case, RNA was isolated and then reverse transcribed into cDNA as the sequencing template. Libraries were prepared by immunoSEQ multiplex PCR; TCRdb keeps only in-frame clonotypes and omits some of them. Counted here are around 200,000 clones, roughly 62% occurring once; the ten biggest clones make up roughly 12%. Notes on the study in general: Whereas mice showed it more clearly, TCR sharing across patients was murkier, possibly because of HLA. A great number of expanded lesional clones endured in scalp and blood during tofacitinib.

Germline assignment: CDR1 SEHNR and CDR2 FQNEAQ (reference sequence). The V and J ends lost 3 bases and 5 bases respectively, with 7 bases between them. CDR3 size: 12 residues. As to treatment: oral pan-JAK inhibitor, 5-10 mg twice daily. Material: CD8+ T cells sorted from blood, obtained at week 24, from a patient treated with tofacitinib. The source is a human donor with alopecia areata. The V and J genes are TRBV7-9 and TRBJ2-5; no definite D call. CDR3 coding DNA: TGTGCCAGCAGCTTGGACCGGGAGACCCAGTACTTC. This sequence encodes CASSLDRETQYF.